This T cell receptor (beta chain) was obtained from a study of T-cell reconstitution after alpha-beta-depleted transplantation in children. This clonotype has ten or more counts. V gave up 5 bases and J gave up 5 bases, with 6 bases separating them. There are 11 residues in the CDR3. Germline CDR1 SGHTA, CDR2 FQGNSA. It was with unique molecular identifiers that the TCRbeta library was prepared. MiXCR, applied by TCRdb to the PCR reads, yields one record per CDR3 protein. The top ten clones hold 0.85% to 1.3% of a sample with 600,000 to 700,000 distinct CDR3 sequences, 15% to 20% of them seen once. Sequenced here: PBMCs from the stem cell graft donor, sampled from the stem cell graft. This chain links TRBV7-2 with TRBJ1-1; D unresolved. The clonotype was recovered from a human donor who donated a stem cell graft to a child with acute myeloid leukemia. This CDR3 reads CASSPATEAFF. CDR3 nucleotides: TGTGCCAGCAGCCCCGCGACTGAAGCTTTCTTT.